A selection of T cell receptor beta chains follows, all from one sample in a study of persistence of HIV-infected CD4 T cells. Their antigen targets remain unknown. The method was immunoSEQ multiplex PCR; TCRdb's version includes in-frame clones alone and lacks a portion of them. The sample has about 40,000 clones; about nine tenths are singletons. The material sequenced was CD4+ T cells sorted from PBMCs after approximately 19-hour stimulation, taken from a patient who received antiretroviral therapy. The receptors were gathered from an adult man with HIV who was CMV-seropositive. Each CDR3 is given with its conserved first and last residue. The order of the fields is J gene, V gene, D gene, CDR3 protein. D genes are given only for firm matches.

>TRBJ2-1|TRBV3-1/TRBV3-2|TRBD2
CASSRGFIAGIYNEQFF
>TRBJ2-7|TRBV29-1|-
CSVRGNYEQYF
>TRBJ2-3|TRBV7-9|-
CASSFGSETDTQYF
>TRBJ2-7|TRBV5-4|-
CASSLSQGREQYF
>TRBJ2-4|TRBV27|TRBD1
CASSMTGAKNIQYF
>TRBJ1-1|TRBV2|-
CASRETPSEAFF
>TRBJ2-7|TRBV27|-
CASSLTGGYEQYF
>TRBJ1-4|TRBV4-1|-
CASSRTDRINEKLFF
>TRBJ1-6|TRBV19|-
CASMWSGESYNSPLHF
>TRBJ1-2|TRBV4-1|-
CASSQDMGGTNYGYTF
>TRBJ1-5|TRBV30|-
CAWSLSTVSNQPQHF
>TRBJ2-1|TRBV20-1|TRBD2
CSASDLIAGVEQFF
>TRBJ2-1|TRBV5-4|TRBD1
CASSERTGTYNEQFF
>TRBJ1-5|TRBV7-2|-
CASSPGGREGGQPQHF
>TRBJ1-2|TRBV6-5|-
CASSYSARAAYGYTF
>TRBJ1-5|TRBV5-5|-
CASSQYEGPQHF
>TRBJ1-2|TRBV5-1|-
CASSLDGGRGYGYTF
>TRBJ2-2|TRBV15|TRBD2
CATSRDRTSGNTGELFF